The 22 T cell receptor beta chains listed next were all sequenced from one sample in a study of T cells after yellow fever vaccination. A single record per CDR3 protein comes from TCRdb applying MiXCR to the 5' RACE reads. Of a few hundred thousand distinct CDR3 sequences listed, roughly 4.8% are singletons. The material sequenced was CD4+ T cells sorted from PBMCs, taken on the day of the yellow fever booster vaccination. The receptors here all came from a man aged 18 to 30 who received the YFV17D yellow fever vaccine.

The sample holds many counts of this clonotype. J is TRBJ2-5 and V is TRBV11-1; D remains ambiguous. CDR3 length: 14 amino acids. Trimming shortened V by 5 bases and J by 7 bases, and 17 bases separated the two germline ends. Germline CDR1 is SGHAT and CDR2 is FQDESV (reference sequence). CDR3 residues: CASSPPTSIGTQYF. The CDR3, as DNA: TGTGCCAGCAGCCCACCGACCTCCATCGGGACCCAGTACTTC.

This clonotype was seen at least ten times. V and J are TRBV29-1 and TRBJ2-2; possibly TRBD2 for D (6 bases). V was shortened by 1 base and J by 8 bases, with 14 bases between the two germline ends. Germline CDR1 is SQVTM and CDR2 is ANQGSEA. This CDR3 is built from 14 residues. Here the CDR3 reads CSVEVWGVAGELFF. CDR3 DNA: TGCAGCGTTGAAGTGTGGGGGGTCGCAGGGGAGCTGTTTTTT.

This clonotype turned up a few times. The V call is TRBV7-2, the J call TRBJ2-5; 9 bases fit TRBD2. The CDR3 totals 16 residues. CDR1 is SGHTA and CDR2 is FQGNSA in the germline V gene. V shed 0 bases, J shed 2 bases, and the junction held 4 bases outside the gene matches. Here the CDR3 reads CASSLARGGEQETQYF. CDR3 sequence (DNA): TGTGCCAGCAGCTTAGCGCGCGGGGGGGAACAAGAGACCCAGTACTTC.

The chain couples TRBV28 to TRBJ2-7; 14 nucleotides line up with TRBD2. This CDR3 contains 17 residues. Germline-derived CDR1 and CDR2 are MDHEN and SYDVKM. V trimming: 6 bases; J trimming: 2 bases; junction bases outside the gene matches: 9. In nucleotides, the CDR3 is TGTGCCAGCAGCTCGGGACTAGCGGGGGCCGATCCCTACGAGCAGTACGTC. Protein: CASSSGLAGADPYEQYV.

The V and J genes are TRBV5-1 and TRBJ2-7, with TRBD2 identical over 9 bases. Germline V gene lookup returns CDR1 SGHRS and CDR2 YFSETQ. The junction had 14 bases not matched to a gene; V was cut back by 0 bases and J by 7 bases. This CDR3 is 17 amino acids long. The CDR3 DNA follows: TGCGCCAGCAGCTTGGGCGTTAGCGGGGGCTCCAGGGAGGAGCAGTACGTC. It specifies CASSLGVSGGSREEQYV.

The rearrangement links TRBV6-5 to TRBJ1-6, with D maybe TRBD1 (5 bases). Germline CDR1 MNHEY, CDR2 SVGAGI. This CDR3 comprises 16 residues. Between the trimmed V and J ends, which lost 6 bases and 10 bases, there was a span of 22 bases. The CDR3 sequence is CASRTDTHGGSSPLHF. CDR3 nucleotides: TGTGCCAGCAGGACGGACACCCACGGCGGTAGCTCACCCCTCCACTTT.

This clonotype has only a few counts. This chain joins TRBV2 and TRBJ2-1; no reliable D call. The germline gives CDR1 SNHLY, CDR2 FYNNEI. This CDR3 spans 14 amino acids. Trimming took 2 bases from V and 4 from J, leaving 9 bases between them. The CDR3 region is CASSENGAYNEQFF. CDR3 DNA: TGTGCCAGCAGTGAAAACGGCGCGTACAATGAGCAGTTCTTC.

The sample holds a few counts of this clonotype. This chain joins TRBV20-1 and TRBJ1-5, with D maybe TRBD1 (5 bases). This CDR3 has 14 amino acids. The V gene's germline CDR1 is DFQATT and CDR2 SNEGSKA (reference sequence). V was shortened by 6 bases and J by 7 bases, with 19 bases between the two germline ends. The chain's CDR3 is CSAPGAGSGQPQHF. The CDR3 DNA is TGCAGTGCCCCTGGGGCAGGGTCTGGGCAGCCCCAGCATTTT.

This rearrangement joins TRBV4-3 to TRBJ1-5, with D unresolved. CDR1 is LGHNA, CDR2 YSLEER, per germline. This CDR3 is 13 amino acids long. With 0 bases removed from V and 5 bases from J, the gap between germline ends came to 5 bases. CDR3 DNA sequence: TGCGCCAGCAGCCAAGATAAGTATCAGCCCCAGCATTTT. Translated: CASSQDKYQPQHF.

This clonotype was recorded a few times. V and J are TRBV12-3 or TRBV12-4 and TRBJ1-4, with D perhaps TRBD1 (5 bases). V lost 5 bases and J lost 0, with 7 bases in between. The CDR3 extends over 14 amino acids. CDR3 in amino acids: CASSKGATNEKLFF. The CDR3 region has the DNA TGTGCCAGCAGTAAAGGGGCAACTAATGAAAAACTGTTTTTT.

This clonotype has only a few counts. The chain employs TRBV11-2 and TRBJ2-7; D gene uncertain. This CDR3 has 15 residues. The germline CDR1 and CDR2 sequences are SGHAT and FQNNGV. Trimming removed 0 bases at V and 2 bases at J, with 11 bases between. The CDR3 spells CASSLDRGSTYEQYV. CDR3 nucleotides: TGTGCCAGCAGCTTAGATCGCGGTTCTACCTACGAGCAGTACGTC.

The chain uses TRBV5-1 and TRBJ2-7; D ambiguous. This CDR3 contains 13 residues. Germline CDR1 reads SGHRS; CDR2 reads YFSETQ. The germline V and J ends were trimmed by 0 bases and 2 bases, with 6 bases remaining between them. The DNA of the CDR3 is TGCGCCAGCAGCTTGGATGTAACCTACGAGCAGTACGTC. Translation: CASSLDVTYEQYV.

The chain employs TRBV11-3 and TRBJ2-1; 8 bases map to TRBD2. Germline assignment: CDR1 SGHNT and CDR2 YENEEA. The ends lost 3 bases at V and 5 bases at J; junction bases unmatched: 3. The CDR3 is 14 amino acids. In nucleotides, the CDR3 is TGTGCCAGCAGCTTTAGCGGGAATGACAATGAGCAGTTCTTC. This sequence encodes CASSFSGNDNEQFF.

This chain joins TRBV6-5 and TRBJ2-1; D remains ambiguous. The V gene lost 0 bases and the J gene lost 1 base, with 7 bases spanning the gap. This CDR3 contains 15 residues. From germline, CDR1 is MNHEY and CDR2 SVGAGI. The DNA for the CDR3 is TGTGCCAGCAGTTACTCTAGGTGGTCCTACAATGAGCAGTTCTTC. This sequence encodes CASSYSRWSYNEQFF.

This chain joins TRBV6-5 and TRBJ1-3; D remains ambiguous. Per germline, CDR1 MNHEY and CDR2 SVGAGI. With 6 bases removed from V and 4 bases from J, the gap between germline ends came to 16 bases. CDR3 size: 15 residues. CDR3 coding DNA: TGTGCCAGCAGCGTAACCGGGGTAGGGGGAAACACCATATATTTT. Encoded protein: CASSVTGVGGNTIYF.

The table lists this clonotype with a few counts. The CDR3 nucleotides are TGCAGTGCTGCAAGAAACCAAGAGACCCAGTACTTC. Translation gives CSAARNQETQYF. The rearrangement joins TRBV20-1 to TRBJ2-5, with D unresolved. In germline, CDR1 is DFQATT, CDR2 SNEGSKA (reference sequence). The V gene lost 5 bases and the J gene lost 0 bases, with 7 bases spanning the gap. CDR3 length equals 12 residues.

In this sample, this clonotype turned up many times. The chain combines TRBV20-1 with TRBJ2-5, with D possibly being TRBD2 (5 bases). V lost 0 bases to trimming and J lost 0 bases, with 8 bases between them. The germline V gene encodes CDR1 DFQATT and CDR2 SNEGSKA (reference sequence). The CDR3 has 14 residues. CDR3 protein: CSARDLANQETQYF. CDR3 nucleotide sequence: TGCAGTGCTAGAGATCTAGCAAACCAAGAGACCCAGTACTTC.

This clonotype was detected many times. The chain uses TRBV7-2 and TRBJ2-5; tentative D call: TRBD2 (5 bases). The V gene's germline CDR1 is SGHTA and CDR2 FQGNSA. CDR3 length: 17 residues. V dropped 2 bases and J dropped 1 base, with 17 bases sitting between them. The CDR3 nucleotides are TGTGCCAGCAGCTTAATCGACCGCGGGCGGCCCCAAGAGACCCAGTACTTC. This gives the protein CASSLIDRGRPQETQYF.

In this sample, this clonotype turned up a few times. The genes are TRBV7-2 and TRBJ1-2; D call uncertain. The CDR3 is made up of 13 amino acids. Trimming took 8 bases from V and 2 from J, leaving 12 bases between them. The germline V gene has CDR1 SGHTA and CDR2 FQGNSA. The CDR3 bases are TGTGCCAGCGCAGAAGGCTCGAACTATGGCTACACCTTC. Its translation is CASAEGSNYGYTF.

For this clonotype: Since a much larger clone is just one base distant, this may be a read error. The rearrangement uses TRBV12-3 or TRBV12-4 and TRBJ1-3; D not resolved. The CDR3 totals 11 residues. V was pared by 4 bases and J by 3 bases, with 1 base between. For the CDR3, the DNA is TGTGCCAGCAGTTATGGAAACACCATATATTTT. Translated, it gives CASSYGNTIYF.

This clonotype was picked up one time. This rearrangement joins TRBV18 to TRBJ1-1, with a weak D call TRBD1 (5 bases). The CDR3 is made up of 16 amino acids. Trimming took off 4 bases at V and 0 bases at J, with 15 bases between the two ends. Germline CDR1 and CDR2: KGHSH and LQKENI. The CDR3 protein is CASSQDWGNMNTEAFF. CDR3 bases: TGTGCCAGCTCACAGGACTGGGGGAACATGAACACTGAAGCTTTCTTT.

V and J are TRBV5-1 and TRBJ2-3; no clear D. Deletions cut 4 bases from V and 1 base from J, with 10 bases between. The CDR3 has 14 amino acids. Germline CDR1 reads SGHRS; CDR2 reads YFSETQ. Here the CDR3 DNA reads TGCGCCAGCAGCCTGTTTAGGCGCACAGATACGCAGTATTTT. Protein product: CASSLFRRTDTQYF. The full variable domain, completed using reference TRBV5-1 and TRBJ2-3, is KAGVTQTPRYLIKTRGQQVTLSCSPISGHRSVSWYQQTPGQGLQFLFEYFSETQRNKGNFPGRFSGRQFSNSRSEMNVSTLELGDSALYLCASSLFRRTDTQYFGPGTRLTVL.